A single sample gave rise to the 25 T cell receptor beta chains below, sequenced in a study of blood T cell repertoires in COVID-19. TCRdb keeps only in-frame clones here, not all; method: immunoSEQ multiplex PCR. The sample lists about 150,000 clones, 86% occurring once. The sample comprised peripheral blood. The receptor set was obtained from a woman in her 70s with acute or convalescent COVID-19.

There are a few counts of this clone. V is TRBV15 and J is TRBJ2-3, with 7 bases lining up with TRBD1. CDR1 is LNHNV, CDR2 YYDKDF, per germline (reference sequence). The CDR3 length is 13 residues. Germline trimming cut 2 bases from V and 6 bases from J; bases unmatched to any gene: 2. The CDR3 bases are TGTGCCACCAGCAGACAGGGGGTGGATACGCAGTATTTT. This sequence encodes CATSRQGVDTQYF.

The J gene is TRBJ2-3, the V gene TRBV2; 7 positions agree with TRBD1. The CDR3 has 14 amino acids. Germline V gene sequence: CDR1 SNHLY, CDR2 FYNNEI. Trimming removed 7 bases from V and 3 bases from J; junction bases left unmatched: 7. In DNA form, the CDR3 reads TGTGCCAGCAATTACGGGACAGCTACAGATACGCAGTATTTT. Translating gives CASNYGTATDTQYF.

V is TRBV29-1 and J is TRBJ2-2; maybe TRBD1 (6 bases). The CDR3 has 14 amino acids. Trimming stripped 0 bases from V and 7 bases from J, with 12 bases between. Germline V gene lookup returns CDR1 SQVTM and CDR2 ANQGSEA. The CDR3 loop reads CSVEDQGLDGELFF. The CDR3 DNA sequence: TGCAGCGTTGAAGATCAGGGGCTCGACGGGGAGCTGTTTTTT.

About this clone: Other DNA sequences from this sample encode an identical CDR3 as well. The J gene is TRBJ1-2, the V gene TRBV7-9, with D maybe TRBD1 (5 bases). The germline gives CDR1 SEHNR, CDR2 FQNEAQ (reference sequence). Trimming cost V 4 bases and J 4 bases, with 7 bases left between them. CDR3 length: 12 amino acids. CDR3 residues: CASSSTGYGYTF. The CDR3 DNA reads TGTGCCAGCAGCTCCACAGGCTATGGCTACACCTTC.

The chain carries TRBV6-2 or TRBV6-3 and TRBJ2-7, with TRBD1 matching over 10 bases. Trimming removed 5 bases from V and 2 bases from J; junction bases left unmatched: 6. The CDR3 runs 15 residues. Germline lookup yields CDR1 MNHEY and CDR2 SVGEGT. As DNA, the CDR3 is TGTGCCAGCAGTCGAAGACAGGGGGCCCCCTACGAGCAGTACTTC. Amino acid sequence: CASSRRQGAPYEQYF.

This clone has only a few counts. V and J are TRBV10-3 and TRBJ1-3, with TRBD1 as a possible D gene (6 bases). The CDR3 is made up of 14 amino acids. Germline V gene data show CDR1 as ENHRY and CDR2 as SYGVKD. V was cut by 6 bases and J by 0 bases, with 9 bases left in between. The CDR3 reads CAIRGANSGNTIYF. In DNA form, the CDR3 reads TGTGCCATCAGGGGGGCGAACTCTGGAAACACCATATATTTT.

This chain joins TRBV12-3 or TRBV12-4 and TRBJ2-2; no firm D call. The length of the CDR3 is 13 residues. Trimming took 3 bases from V and 2 from J, leaving 4 bases between them. CDR3 amino acids: CASSFINTGELFF. CDR3 sequence (DNA): TGTGCCAGCAGTTTTATAAACACCGGGGAGCTGTTTTTT.

This chain links TRBV25-1 with TRBJ2-2, with a possible D match to TRBD1 (6 bases). The CDR3 covers 14 residues. Trimming stripped 5 bases from V and 4 bases from J, with 11 bases between. Germline CDR1 MGHDK, CDR2 SYGVNS. CDR3 amino acids: CASSPGHVTGELFF. The CDR3 DNA follows: TGTGCCAGCAGTCCGGGACACGTCACCGGGGAGCTGTTTTTT.

This clone was counted only a few times. The V call is TRBV3-1 (or the pseudogene TRBV3-2), the J call TRBJ1-1; D is undetermined. V shed 1 base and J shed 8 bases, with 11 bases lying between them. From germline, CDR1 is LGHDT and CDR2 YNNKEL (reference sequence). CDR3 size: 13 residues. The CDR3 sequence is CASSQVGQLEAFF. DNA of the CDR3: TGTGCCAGCAGCCAAGTCGGTCAATTAGAAGCTTTCTTT.

This clone was counted once. The chain has TRBV7-6 and TRBJ2-2; no reliable D call. V lost 0 bases and J lost 4, with 9 bases in between. The CDR3 contains 15 residues. CDR1 is SGHVS, CDR2 FNYEAQ, per germline. The DNA of the CDR3 is TGTGCCAGCAGCTTAGCAACAGTTCCCACCGGGGAGCTGTTTTTT. This sequence encodes CASSLATVPTGELFF.

The CDR3 is CASSLGLNSPLHF. The CDR3 DNA reads as TGTGCCAGCAGCTTAGGGCTGAATTCACCCCTCCACTTT. V and J are TRBV7-9 and TRBJ1-6; no firm D call. CDR1 and CDR2 (germline): SEHNR, FQNEAQ (reference sequence). Trimming shortened V by 1 base and J by 7 bases, and 5 bases separated the two germline ends. This CDR3 has 13 residues.

This chain joins TRBV6-5 and TRBJ1-2; no clear D. Between the trimmed V and J ends, which lost 7 bases and 0 bases, there was a span of 12 bases. Germline CDR1 is MNHEY and CDR2 is SVGAGI. The CDR3 runs 14 residues. This CDR3 is CASNVAKANYGYTF. CDR3 DNA sequence: TGTGCCAGCAATGTTGCGAAAGCTAACTATGGCTACACCTTC.

The CDR3 loop is CASNGREGQPQHF. The CDR3 nucleotides are TGTGCCAGCAACGGCAGGGAGGGTCAGCCCCAGCATTTT. V and J are TRBV2 and TRBJ1-5; D possibly corresponds to TRBD1 (5 bases). The CDR3 totals 13 residues. Germline CDR1 reads SNHLY; CDR2 reads FYNNEI. Trimming pared 7 bases from V and 6 bases from J, leaving 13 bases between.

The CDR3 sequence: CASSFWGGYEQYF. DNA for the CDR3: TGTGCCAGCAGCTTTTGGGGCGGCTACGAGCAGTACTTC. The V gene is TRBV27, the J gene TRBJ2-7; possibly TRBD1 for D (5 bases). Trimming shortened V by 6 bases and J by 3 bases, and 12 bases separated the two germline ends. This CDR3 spans 13 amino acids. Germline-derived CDR1 and CDR2 are MNHEY and SMNVEV (reference sequence).

This chain links TRBV12-3 or TRBV12-4 with TRBJ1-2, with D perhaps TRBD1 (6 bases). V was shortened by 8 bases and J by 0 bases, with 10 bases between the two germline ends. The CDR3 extends over 13 amino acids. For the CDR3, the DNA is TGTGCCAGCGGGGAGGGGGCTAACTATGGCTACACCTTC. Protein product: CASGEGANYGYTF.

V usage is TRBV19 and J usage is TRBJ2-5; 8 bases fit TRBD1. J gave up 5 bases and V 1 base, and 6 bases lay outside the gene matches. This CDR3 has 15 amino acids. CDR1 and CDR2 from the germline V gene are LNHDA and SQIVND (reference sequence). The CDR3 coding sequence is TGTGCCAGTAGTATAGTGGCAGGGGGCTTGGAGACCCAGTACTTC. This sequence encodes CASSIVAGGLETQYF.

The V gene is TRBV7-9, the J gene TRBJ1-5; D perhaps matches TRBD1 (6 bases). Between the trimmed V and J ends, which lost 3 bases and 4 bases, there was a span of 7 bases. This CDR3 is built from 13 residues. Germline assignment: CDR1 SEHNR and CDR2 FQNEAQ (reference sequence). The CDR3 region is CASSFQGNQPQHF. In nucleotides, the CDR3 is TGTGCCAGCAGCTTTCAGGGGAATCAGCCCCAGCATTTT.

The chain has TRBV14 and TRBJ2-3, with D unresolved. V lost 4 bases to trimming and J lost 0 bases, with 11 bases between them. The CDR3 loop spans 15 amino acids. Germline lookup yields CDR1 SGHDN and CDR2 FVKESK. CDR3 nucleotide sequence: TGTGCCAGCAGCCTTCAGCGTTCTAGCACAGATACGCAGTATTTT. This codes for CASSLQRSSTDTQYF.

The chain is built from TRBV5-1 and TRBJ1-2, with a tentative D call TRBD1 (6 bases). CDR3 length equals 16 residues. Between the trimmed V and J ends, which lost 7 bases and 1 base, there was a span of 20 bases. Germline CDR1 SGHRS, CDR2 YFSETQ. The DNA of the CDR3 is TGCGCCAGCCGCCCCACCCGAGGGGGTAATAACTATGGCTACACCTTC. Protein product: CASRPTRGGNNYGYTF.

V is TRBV5-1 and J is TRBJ1-1, with TRBD1 matching over 7 bases. CDR1 is SGHRS and CDR2 is YFSETQ in the germline V gene. The CDR3 is 14 amino acids. V shed 0 bases and J 6 bases; nucleotides not matched to a gene: 5. The CDR3 spells CASSLVTGMAEAFF. CDR3 in DNA: TGCGCCAGCAGCTTGGTGACAGGGATGGCTGAAGCTTTCTTT.

CDR3 protein: CASSHRITGELFF. CDR3 bases: TGTGCCAGCAGCCACAGGATCACCGGGGAGCTGTTTTTT. The chain is built from TRBV28 and TRBJ2-2, with D possibly being TRBD1 (5 bases). The germline V gene encodes CDR1 MDHEN and CDR2 SYDVKM. Trimming removed 6 bases from V and 4 bases from J, with 9 bases in between. This CDR3 region has 13 residues.

The V and J genes are TRBV6-2 or TRBV6-3 and TRBJ2-1; TRBD2 is a possible D gene (5 bases). This CDR3 spans 13 amino acids. Looked up from germline, CDR1 is MNHEY and CDR2 is SVGEGT. Deletions cut 5 bases from V and 5 bases from J, with 10 bases between. The DNA of the CDR3 is TGTGCCAGCAGTCCCGGGATCCACAATGAGCAGTTCTTC. It encodes CASSPGIHNEQFF.

J is TRBJ2-2 and V is TRBV4-2; possibly TRBD1 for D (6 bases). In germline, CDR1 is LGHNA, CDR2 YNFKEQ. Trimming took 1 base from V and 6 from J, leaving 18 bases between them. This CDR3 has 17 amino acids. The CDR3 loop is CASSQVGAGELAGELFF. The CDR3 DNA reads TGTGCCAGCAGCCAAGTCGGGGCAGGGGAACTAGCCGGGGAGCTGTTTTTT.

A word on this clone: The sample carries other DNA sequences with the same CDR3. The chain joins TRBV30 to TRBJ2-7, with 8 positions matching TRBD1. The V gene end was trimmed by 0 bases and the J gene end by 2 bases; junction bases not matched to a gene: 12. This CDR3 contains 17 residues. The germline V gene has CDR1 GTSNPN and CDR2 SVGIG (reference sequence). The chain's CDR3 is CAWSVLFRGTGAYEQYF. In nucleotides, the CDR3 is TGTGCCTGGAGTGTATTGTTTCGCGGGACAGGAGCCTACGAGCAGTACTTC.

The chain links TRBV19 to TRBJ1-2, with D unresolved. The CDR3 is 17 residues long. Trimming pared 7 bases from V and 3 bases from J, leaving 24 bases between. Germline CDR1 LNHDA, CDR2 SQIVND (reference sequence). The CDR3 nucleotides are TGTGCCAGTACAGCTTATTTGGTCACAACACGGGACTATGGCTACACCTTC. This translates into CASTAYLVTTRDYGYTF.